This TCR beta chain derives from a study of blood T cell repertoires in COVID-19. Germline CDR1 SGHDT, CDR2 YYEEEE. The CDR3 contains 13 residues. The V and J ends lost 3 bases and 11 bases respectively, with 17 bases between them. Authors' analysis steps: Nucleated cell number was recorded as an estimate derived from reference gene primer amplification. Sequencing used immunoSEQ multiplex PCR; TCRdb keeps in-frame clones, though not all of them. D and trimming come from the DNA, and the V and J calls and clone size come from that table. The data contain roughly 100,000 clones, around 81% of them singletons.

This chain links TRBV5-6 with TRBJ1-1, with unresolved D. This clonotype was sampled from an elderly man with acute or convalescent COVID-19. Sequencing was done on a sample of peripheral blood. The CDR3 spells CASSSLGALFAFF. The DNA for the CDR3 is TGTGCCAGCAGCTCCTTGGGAGCGCTGTTTGCTTTCTTT.